Detailed here is one TCR beta chain. Its antigen is unidentified. The data are from a study of graft-versus-host responses after intestinal transplantation. Study conclusions and caveats: High graft-versus-host to host-versus-graft clonal ratios were found in allografts of patients who had graft-donor T cell macrochimerism.

Sequenced by immunoSEQ multiplex PCR; TCRdb stores in-frame clones only, minus some. The table lists 84,000 or so clones, 90% to 95% of them singletons, with 1.1% in the top ten. The sequenced sample was unstimulated CD8+ T cells sorted from spleen or lymph node cells, obtained before transplant. This receptor was obtained from a human donor who was the organ donor for an intestinal transplant.

DNA of the CDR3: TGTGCCAGCAGCTTAGATGGGACAGGGGGCGGAGAATGGACCCAGTACTTC. Translated, it gives CASSLDGTGGGEWTQYF. The chain joins TRBV11-3 to TRBJ2-5, with 12 bases identical to TRBD1. Germline V lookup: CDR1 SGHNT, CDR2 YENEEA. J was trimmed by 7 bases and V by 0 bases; bases with no gene match: 9. The CDR3 contains 17 residues.